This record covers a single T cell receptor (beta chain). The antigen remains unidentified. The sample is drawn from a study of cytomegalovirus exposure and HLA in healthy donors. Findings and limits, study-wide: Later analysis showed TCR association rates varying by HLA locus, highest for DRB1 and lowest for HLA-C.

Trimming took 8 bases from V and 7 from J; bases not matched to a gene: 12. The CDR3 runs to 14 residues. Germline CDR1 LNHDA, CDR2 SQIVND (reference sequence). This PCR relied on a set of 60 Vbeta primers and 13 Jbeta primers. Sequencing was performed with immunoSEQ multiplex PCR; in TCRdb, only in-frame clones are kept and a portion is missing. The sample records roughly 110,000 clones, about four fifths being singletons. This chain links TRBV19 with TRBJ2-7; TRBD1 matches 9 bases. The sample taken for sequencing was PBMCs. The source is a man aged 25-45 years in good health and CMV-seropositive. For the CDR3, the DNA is TGTGCCAGTTCACAGGGGGCCCTTCCTAGGGAGCAGTACTTC. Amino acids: CASSQGALPREQYF.